These 30 T cell receptor beta chains share one sample of origin, sequenced in a study of cytomegalovirus exposure and HLA in healthy donors. PCR was performed using 60 Vbeta and 13 Jbeta primers. Here immunoSEQ multiplex PCR was the method, and the copy in TCRdb shows in-frame clones only, minus some. The sample has around 120,000 clones; approximately 72% are singletons. The sample taken for sequencing was PBMCs. The receptors come from a man in his sixties in good health and CMV-seropositive.

This chain connects TRBV18 to TRBJ1-4; D gene uncertain. V lost 3 bases and J lost 3, with 5 bases in between. The CDR3 has 13 residues. Germline values: CDR1 KGHSH, CDR2 LQKENI. CDR3 coding DNA: TGTGCCAGCTCACCCTTTTCTAATGAAAAACTGTTTTTT. Its protein is CASSPFSNEKLFF.

Comment on this clone: Mismatch with germline at one junction end may stem from a read error. Other DNA sequences in the sample encode the same CDR3. The chain carries TRBV29-1 and TRBJ1-1; D is possibly TRBD1 (6 bases). CDR1 and CDR2 from the germline V gene are SQVTM and ANQGSEA. This CDR3 comprises 11 residues. DNA of the CDR3: TGCAGTGCCCAGGGGAACACTGAAGCTTTTTTT. Translated: CSAQGNTEAFF. The whole variable domain, filled in from reference TRBV29-1 and TRBJ1-1, reads SAVISQKPSRDICQRGTSLTIQCQVDSQVTMMFWYRQQPGQSLTLIATANQGSEATYESGFVIDKFPISRPNLTFSTLTVSNMSPEDSSIYLCSAQGNTEAFFGQGTRLTVV.

This chain connects TRBV29-1 to TRBJ1-5, with D possibly being TRBD1 (6 bases). The germline gives CDR1 SQVTM, CDR2 ANQGSEA. The CDR3 runs to 14 residues. Trimming shortened V by 5 bases and J by 7 bases, and 18 bases separated the two germline ends. In DNA, the CDR3 is TGCAGCGTTACCCTCCGGGCAGGGGACCAGCCCCAGCATTTT. It specifies CSVTLRAGDQPQHF.

This chain links TRBV30 with TRBJ1-2; TRBD1 might be the D (5 bases). The CDR3 is 12 amino acids. From germline, CDR1 is GTSNPN and CDR2 SVGIG (reference sequence). V was pared by 1 base and J by 7 bases, with 10 bases between. CDR3 residues: CAWSAGALGYTF. The CDR3 region has the DNA TGTGCCTGGAGTGCTGGGGCGCTTGGCTACACCTTC.

The genes are TRBV9 and TRBJ2-3; D is possibly TRBD1 (5 bases). CDR3 length: 14 residues. The V end lost 0 bases, the J end lost 2 bases, and 7 bases lay between the germline ends. CDR1 and CDR2 from the germline V gene are SGDLS and YYNGEE. CDR3 sequence reads: CASSVGGITDTQYF. Written as DNA, the CDR3 is TGTGCCAGCAGCGTAGGGGGCATCACAGATACGCAGTATTTT.

This clone was seen many times. This sequence joins TRBV2 and TRBJ1-2; possible D gene TRBD1, 5 bases. V was clipped by 6 bases and J by 0 bases, with 11 bases between them. This CDR3 contains 14 residues. Germline V gene lookup returns CDR1 SNHLY and CDR2 FYNNEI. For the CDR3, the DNA is TGTGCCAGCAGAGCCCAGGGTCCTAACTATGGCTACACCTTC. As protein: CASRAQGPNYGYTF.

This clone has only one observation. The chain joins TRBV6-1 to TRBJ1-2; the D is unclear. Germline CDR1 reads MNHNS; CDR2 reads SASEGT. V gave up 5 bases and J gave up 1 base, with 8 bases separating them. There are 13 residues in the CDR3. This chain's CDR3 is CASSTSLNYGYTF. As DNA, the CDR3 is TGTGCCAGCAGTACCAGTCTTAACTATGGCTACACCTTC.

The V call is TRBV28, the J call TRBJ2-4, with a weak D call TRBD2 (6 bases). CDR1 and CDR2 from the germline V gene are MDHEN and SYDVKM. V gave up 7 bases and J gave up 8 bases, with 21 bases separating them. The CDR3 consists of 15 residues. This CDR3 is CASTTPVGGADIQYF. The CDR3 region has the DNA TGTGCCAGCACGACGCCGGTGGGGGGAGCGGACATTCAGTACTTC. The whole variable domain, remainder taken from reference TRBV28 and TRBJ2-4, is DVKVTQSSRYLVKRTGEKVFLECVQDMDHENMFWYRQDPGLGLRLIYFSYDVKMKEKGDIPEGYSVSREKKERFSLILESASTNQTSMYLCASTTPVGGADIQYFGAGTRLSVL.

V and J are TRBV30 and TRBJ2-7; tentative D call: TRBD2 (5 bases). V lost 4 bases, J lost 5 bases, and 15 bases lay in between. This CDR3 has 13 residues. The germline V gene encodes CDR1 GTSNPN and CDR2 SVGIG (reference sequence). The CDR3 sequence: CAWKKKGADEQYF. Written as DNA, the CDR3 is TGTGCCTGGAAAAAAAAGGGAGCCGACGAGCAGTACTTC.

This clone turned up a few times. This rearrangement joins TRBV5-4 to TRBJ2-6, with TRBD1 matching 8 bases. V dropped 4 bases and J dropped 4; count of bases not matched to a gene: 7. This CDR3 has 16 amino acids. Germline assignment: CDR1 SGHNT and CDR2 YYREEE (reference sequence). Written as DNA, the CDR3 is TGTGCCAGCAGCACAGGACAGGGTCGGGGGGCCAACGTCCTGACTTTC. The encoded protein is CASSTGQGRGANVLTF.

The chain employs TRBV30 and TRBJ1-5, with 11 bases fitting TRBD1. CDR1 GTSNPN and CDR2 SVGIG come from the germline V gene (reference sequence). This CDR3 has 16 amino acids. The V gene end was trimmed by 2 bases and the J gene end by 3 bases; junction bases not matched to a gene: 6. The CDR3 is CAWSIGTGGDNQPQHF. CDR3 sequence (DNA): TGTGCCTGGAGTATCGGGACAGGGGGGGACAATCAGCCCCAGCATTTT.

This chain connects TRBV29-1 to TRBJ1-4; TRBD1 aligns across 8 bases. Germline V gene lookup returns CDR1 SQVTM and CDR2 ANQGSEA. The CDR3 is made up of 13 amino acids. V shed 7 bases, J shed 7 bases, and the junction held 8 bases outside the gene matches. The CDR3 here is CSAVDRGGEKLFF. The CDR3 DNA reads as TGCAGCGCCGTAGACAGGGGAGGTGAAAAACTGTTTTTT.

The chain combines TRBV29-1 with TRBJ1-5; 8 bases are shared with TRBD1. Germline lookup yields CDR1 SQVTM and CDR2 ANQGSEA. Losses at the gene ends were 0 bases for V and 5 bases for J; bases not matched to a gene: 6. CDR3 length: 15 residues. CDR3 nucleotide sequence: TGCAGCGTTGAAGACGGAGACAGGGGCGATCAGCCCCAGCATTTT. Its translation is CSVEDGDRGDQPQHF.

This clone was observed a single time. The chain combines TRBV2 with TRBJ2-1, with TRBD2 matching over 7 bases. Per the germline V gene, CDR1 is SNHLY and CDR2 is FYNNEI. This CDR3 is built from 16 residues. V lost 7 bases to trimming and J lost 6 bases; unmatched junction nucleotides: 15. The CDR3 bases are TGTGCCAGCAACGCAAACCGGGGCGGCGGGGGCAATGAGCAGTTCTTC. Translation: CASNANRGGGGNEQFF. The full variable domain, rest sourced from reference TRBV2 and TRBJ2-1, is EPEVTQTPSHQVTQMGQEVILRCVPISNHLYFYWYRQILGQKVEFLVSFYNNEISEKSEIFDDQFSVERPDGSNFTLKIRSTKLEDSAMYFCASNANRGGGGNEQFFGPGTRLTVL.

The chain joins TRBV27 to TRBJ1-1, with D possibly TRBD1 on 5 matching bases. The V gene's germline CDR1 is MNHEY and CDR2 SMNVEV (reference sequence). V gave up 2 bases and J gave up 5 bases, with 12 bases separating them. The CDR3 runs to 14 residues. CDR3 sequence: CASSLLGGATEAFF. The CDR3 coding sequence is TGTGCCAGCAGTTTACTCGGAGGGGCAACTGAAGCTTTCTTT.

The chain recombines TRBV5-1 with TRBJ1-1, with 8 nucleotides matching TRBD1. Looked up from germline, CDR1 is SGHRS and CDR2 is YFSETQ. There are 17 residues in the CDR3. Losses at the gene ends were 0 bases for V and 0 bases for J; bases not matched to a gene: 7. Here the CDR3 DNA reads TGCGCCAGCAGCTTGGGTATCCGGGGACAGGTGAACACTGAAGCTTTCTTT. Residues: CASSLGIRGQVNTEAFF. The full variable domain, its missing parts supplied by reference TRBV5-1 and TRBJ1-1, is KAGVTQTPRYLIKTRGQQVTLSCSPISGHRSVSWYQQTPGQGLQFLFEYFSETQRNKGNFPGRFSGRQFSNSRSEMNVSTLELGDSALYLCASSLGIRGQVNTEAFFGQGTRLTVV.

This chain links TRBV19 with TRBJ1-1; 7 bases map to TRBD1. The CDR3 sequence is 14 residues long. The ends lost 5 bases at V and 1 base at J; junction bases unmatched: 4. Germline values: CDR1 LNHDA, CDR2 SQIVND (reference sequence). CDR3 region: CASSPWTGNTEAFF. The CDR3 nucleotides read TGTGCCAGTAGTCCCTGGACAGGGAACACTGAAGCTTTCTTT.

The rearrangement uses TRBV4-1 and TRBJ1-5, with a tentative D call TRBD1 (5 bases). V was pared by 0 bases and J by 7 bases, with 16 bases between. The germline CDR1 and CDR2 sequences are MGHRA and YSYEKL. The CDR3 is 16 residues long. The CDR3 sequence is CASSQETGVRGQPQHF. The CDR3, as DNA: TGCGCCAGCAGCCAAGAAACGGGGGTAAGAGGGCAGCCCCAGCATTTT.

Only a few counts were recorded for this clone. One junction end disagrees with the germline gene, perhaps due to a read error. The chain uses TRBV5-1 and TRBJ1-1, with D maybe TRBD1 (6 bases). The CDR3 runs 15 residues. Germline V CDR1 and CDR2: SGHRS, YFSETQ. The CDR3 loop reads CASSPMRDTNTEAFF. The CDR3 DNA is TGTGCCAGCAGCCCAATGAGGGACACCAACACTGAAGCTTTCTTT.

CDR3 region: CASSTQGANSYEQYF. The CDR3 nucleotides read TGTGCCAGCAGCACCCAGGGGGCGAACTCCTACGAGCAGTACTTC. J is TRBJ2-7 and V is TRBV7-8, with TRBD1 identical over 8 bases. V gave up 5 bases and J gave up 0 bases; unmatched junction bases: 6. The CDR3 is 15 amino acids. The V gene's germline CDR1 is SGHVS and CDR2 FQNEAQ. The full variable domain, with the rest looked up from reference TRBV7-8 and TRBJ2-7, is GAGVSQSPRYKVAKRGQDVALRCDPISGHVSLFWYQQALGQGPEFLTYFQNEAQLDKSGLPSDRFFAERPEGSVSTLKIQRTQQEDSAVYLCASSTQGANSYEQYFGPGTRLTVT.

The chain links TRBV19 to TRBJ1-1, with TRBD1 matching 11 bases. Trimming cost V 9 bases and J 5 bases; bases outside gene matches: 8. The CDR3 loop spans 14 amino acids. Germline assignment: CDR1 LNHDA and CDR2 SQIVND (reference sequence). In DNA form, the CDR3 reads TGTGCCAGCCGGGACAGGGGGTGGGAGACTGAAGCTTTCTTT. The encoded protein is CASRDRGWETEAFF.

V usage is TRBV11-2 and J usage is TRBJ2-7, with 10 bases that match TRBD1. CDR1 is SGHAT, CDR2 FQNNGV, per germline. The CDR3 is 14 amino acids. V shed 5 bases, J shed 5 bases, and the junction held 6 bases outside the gene matches. CDR3 in amino acids: CASSRTGGMNEQYF. DNA for the CDR3: TGTGCCAGCAGCCGGACAGGGGGTATGAACGAGCAGTACTTC.

The V gene is TRBV19, the J gene TRBJ1-4; the match to TRBD1 covers 8 bases. CDR1 is LNHDA and CDR2 is SQIVND in the germline V gene (reference sequence). V dropped 10 bases and J dropped 1; count of bases not matched to a gene: 8. The CDR3 is 15 residues long. CDR3 nucleotides: TGTGCCACTACAGGGGGGAGAGAAACTAATGAAAAACTGTTTTTT. Its translation is CATTGGRETNEKLFF.

CDR3 in amino acids: CASSPQEGQLNSPLHF. The CDR3 coding sequence is TGTGCCAGCTCACCGCAAGAGGGACAGTTGAATTCACCCCTCCACTTT. The gene calls are TRBV18 and TRBJ1-6, with 7 bases matching TRBD1. This CDR3 has 16 residues. CDR1 is KGHSH and CDR2 is LQKENI in the germline V gene. V trimming: 3 bases; J trimming: 7 bases; junction bases outside the gene matches: 9.

This chain connects TRBV18 to TRBJ1-5, with TRBD1 identical over 9 bases. The junction had 8 bases not matched to a gene; V was cut back by 4 bases and J by 7 bases. The CDR3 contains 15 residues. Germline lookup yields CDR1 KGHSH and CDR2 LQKENI. CDR3 amino acids: CASSLGQGQIQPQHF. The CDR3 region has the DNA TGTGCCAGCTCACTGGGACAGGGTCAAATCCAGCCCCAGCATTTT.

The V call is TRBV27, the J call TRBJ1-1; D gene ambiguous. V dropped 6 bases and J dropped 4 bases, with 18 bases sitting between them. CDR3 length: 15 residues. Germline V lookup: CDR1 MNHEY, CDR2 SMNVEV (reference sequence). The CDR3 DNA follows: TGTGCCAGCAGAAAGTGGTCGAACGAGGGCACTGAAGCTTTCTTT. Encoded protein: CASRKWSNEGTEAFF.

This chain links TRBV6-1 with TRBJ2-1; 11 bases align to TRBD1. Germline V lookup: CDR1 MNHNS, CDR2 SASEGT. Trimming removed 5 bases from V and 6 bases from J; junction bases left unmatched: 3. This CDR3 region has 14 residues. This chain's CDR3 is CASSRTGGRNEQFF. The DNA for the CDR3 is TGTGCCAGCAGTCGGACAGGGGGCCGCAATGAGCAGTTCTTC.

CDR3 nucleotides: TGTGCCATCCGCTCACAGGGCGATAACACTGAAGCTTTCTTT. Amino acid sequence: CAIRSQGDNTEAFF. The chain carries TRBV10-3 and TRBJ1-1; tentatively, D is TRBD1 (6 bases). Germline V CDR1 and CDR2: ENHRY, SYGVKD. V was cut by 8 bases and J by 2 bases, with 15 bases left in between. The CDR3 is 14 amino acids.

This clone was recorded once. The chain couples TRBV19 to TRBJ1-4; D is perhaps TRBD1 (6 bases). The CDR3 length is 12 residues. The V and J ends lost 6 bases and 7 bases respectively, with 9 bases between them. CDR1 LNHDA and CDR2 SQIVND come from the germline V gene (reference sequence). CDR3: CASSARGEKLFF. DNA of the CDR3: TGTGCCAGTAGCGCCAGGGGTGAAAAACTGTTTTTT. Drawing the rest from reference TRBV19 and TRBJ1-4, the complete variable domain is DGGITQSPKYLFRKEGQNVTLSCEQNLNHDAMYWYRQDPGQGLRLIYYSQIVNDFQKGDIAEGYSVSREKKESFPLTVTSAQKNPTAFYLCASSARGEKLFFGSGTQLSVL.

J is TRBJ1-4 and V is TRBV15; 8 bases are a match to TRBD1. The CDR3 is 15 residues long. Trimming at V came to 1 base and at J to 5 bases, leaving 3 bases not matched to a gene. The germline V gene encodes CDR1 LNHNV and CDR2 YYDKDF (reference sequence). The DNA for the CDR3 is TGTGCCACCAGCAGAGCAGGGACAGGAAATGAAAAACTGTTTTTT. Its translation: CATSRAGTGNEKLFF. The variable domain in full, completed from reference TRBV15 and TRBJ1-4, reads DAMVIQNPRYQVTQFGKPVTLSCSQTLNHNVMYWYQQKSSQAPKLLFHYYDKDFNNEADTPDNFQSRRPNTSFCFLDIRSPGLGDTAMYLCATSRAGTGNEKLFFGSGTQLSVL.